The 23 T cell receptor beta chains below come from one sample, sequenced in a study of early T cells in non-severe SARS-CoV-2 infection. Using its own MiXCR run on the 5' RACE reads, TCRdb lists one record per CDR3 protein. The sample records approximately 84,000 distinct CDR3 sequences, over 10% being singletons. Sequencing used whole blood. These TCRs come from an adult who was a healthcare worker with PCR-confirmed SARS-CoV-2 infection or an uninfected control (not recorded which).

This clonotype was found a few times. The chain is built from TRBV11-2 and TRBJ1-2; 7 nucleotides agree with TRBD1. Looked up from germline, CDR1 is SGHAT and CDR2 is FQNNGV. The CDR3 has 15 amino acids. Losses at the gene ends were 5 bases for V and 2 bases for J; bases not matched to a gene: 8. In nucleotides, the CDR3 is TGTGCCAGCAGCCCATTAAGGGGGCGGAACTATGGCTACACCTTC. It yields the protein CASSPLRGRNYGYTF.

A few counts support this clonotype. The J gene is TRBJ1-1, the V gene TRBV11-2; TRBD1 agrees at 8 bases. Germline CDR1 and CDR2: SGHAT and FQNNGV. CDR3 length: 15 residues. J was trimmed by 4 bases and V by 0 bases; bases with no gene match: 4. DNA for the CDR3: TGTGCCAGCAGCTTAGAAGGGCAGGGGGCCACTGAAGCTTTCTTT. Encoded protein: CASSLEGQGATEAFF.

The J gene is TRBJ1-6, the V gene TRBV7-9; D is unresolved. The CDR3 is made up of 14 amino acids. Deletions cut 6 bases from V and 4 bases from J, with 10 bases between. Per the germline V gene, CDR1 is SEHNR and CDR2 is FQNEAQ (reference sequence). CDR3 amino acids: CASRASGYNSPLHF. Written as DNA, the CDR3 is TGTGCCAGCAGGGCAAGTGGATATAATTCACCCCTCCACTTT.

In this sample, this clonotype turned up many times. This chain joins TRBV28 and TRBJ1-6; D remains unclear. The CDR3 has 12 amino acids. Germline loops: CDR1 MDHEN, CDR2 SYDVKM. V lost 7 bases, J lost 7 bases, and 8 bases lay in between. The CDR3 nucleotides are TGTGCCAGCATGGCCGGGAATTCACCCCTCCACTTT. Its translation: CASMAGNSPLHF.

This clonotype was counted only a few times. V and J are TRBV12-3 or TRBV12-4 and TRBJ1-1; TRBD1 agrees at 7 bases. The CDR3 spans 11 residues. The V gene end was trimmed by 8 bases and the J gene end by 5 bases; junction bases not matched to a gene: 2. This CDR3 is CASLTGTEAFF. As DNA, the CDR3 is TGTGCCAGCCTGACAGGGACTGAAGCTTTCTTT.

This clonotype was detected many times. The gene calls are TRBV20-1 and TRBJ2-3; D is perhaps TRBD2 (5 bases). The CDR3 is 16 residues long. V was clipped by 0 bases and J by 4 bases, with 17 bases between them. Looked up from germline, CDR1 is DFQATT and CDR2 is SNEGSKA (reference sequence). The CDR3 DNA sequence: TGCAGTGCTAGAGATCGAGGACTGTCACGGGCAGATACGCAGTATTTT. Translating it yields CSARDRGLSRADTQYF.

This clonotype turned up a few times. This chain connects TRBV5-1 to TRBJ1-6; 7 bases match TRBD1. J lost 10 bases, V lost 4 bases, and 14 bases had no gene match. The CDR3 contains 16 residues. The V gene's germline CDR1 is SGHRS and CDR2 YFSETQ. Here the CDR3 reads CASSVGDSGSKSPLHF. The CDR3 DNA reads TGCGCCAGCAGCGTAGGGGACAGCGGCTCAAAGTCACCCCTCCACTTT.

V usage is TRBV18 and J usage is TRBJ1-1; D is uncertain. This CDR3 comprises 14 residues. CDR1 is KGHSH, CDR2 LQKENI, per germline. The V gene lost 6 bases and the J gene lost 6 bases, with 17 bases spanning the gap. The CDR3 is CASSPNDYIAEAFF. The CDR3 DNA follows: TGTGCCAGCTCTCCCAATGACTATATTGCTGAAGCTTTCTTT.

This clonotype was seen a handful of times. The chain employs TRBV19 and TRBJ1-2; weak D call: TRBD1 (5 bases). Trimming left V 5 bases short and J 4 bases short, with 11 bases between. The CDR3 spans 13 residues. From germline, CDR1 is LNHDA and CDR2 SQIVND (reference sequence). The CDR3 is CASSATGTYGYTF. CDR3 bases: TGTGCCAGTAGTGCAACAGGCACCTATGGCTACACCTTC.

The chain couples TRBV10-2 to TRBJ2-7; D uncertain. There are 15 residues in the CDR3. Trimming took 7 bases from V and 4 from J, leaving 20 bases between them. CDR1 and CDR2 from the germline V gene are WSHSY and SAAADI. CDR3 protein: CASTLSNKLTYEQYF. The CDR3 DNA is TGCGCCAGCACCCTCAGCAACAAACTTACATACGAGCAGTACTTC.

The gene calls are TRBV15 and TRBJ1-6, with TRBD1 matching 8 bases. Germline CDR1 and CDR2: LNHNV and YYDKDF (reference sequence). With V trimmed by 2 bases and J by 8 bases, 11 bases remained unmatched. The CDR3 runs 17 residues. The CDR3 DNA sequence: TGTGCCACCAGCAGATCCGAGACAGGGGTTAACTATTCACCCCTCCACTTT. This codes for CATSRSETGVNYSPLHF.

V and J are TRBV29-1 and TRBJ1-5, with a tentative D call TRBD1 (5 bases). V lost 7 bases, J lost 2 bases, and 12 bases lay in between. CDR3 length: 13 residues. Germline-derived CDR1 and CDR2 are SQVTM and ANQGSEA. The CDR3, as DNA: TGCAGCGCCATCCTGGGGGGCAATCAGCCCCAGCATTTT. It is translated as CSAILGGNQPQHF. Filled out from reference TRBV29-1 and TRBJ1-5, the complete variable domain reads SAVISQKPSRDICQRGTSLTIQCQVDSQVTMMFWYRQQPGQSLTLIATANQGSEATYESGFVIDKFPISRPNLTFSTLTVSNMSPEDSSIYLCSAILGGNQPQHFGDGTRLSIL.

This clonotype was seen a few times. The chain links TRBV11-2 to TRBJ1-1; TRBD1 might be the D (5 bases). This CDR3 is 12 amino acids long. Germline V gene lookup returns CDR1 SGHAT and CDR2 FQNNGV. The V end was cut by 5 bases, the J end by 12 bases, with 16 bases between. The CDR3 DNA reads TGTGCCAGCAGCCAGAGGGATAGGGGAACTTTCTTT. Its translation: CASSQRDRGTFF.

The chain carries TRBV19 and TRBJ1-2; 9 bases align to TRBD1. The V gene end was trimmed by 3 bases and the J gene end by 4 bases; junction bases not matched to a gene: 9. CDR3 size: 16 residues. CDR1 and CDR2 from the germline V gene are LNHDA and SQIVND (reference sequence). CDR3 sequence: CASSILQGALVYGYTF. The CDR3 nucleotides are TGTGCCAGTAGTATCCTACAGGGGGCTCTGGTCTATGGCTACACCTTC. Full variable domain (missing parts from reference TRBV19 and TRBJ1-2): DGGITQSPKYLFRKEGQNVTLSCEQNLNHDAMYWYRQDPGQGLRLIYYSQIVNDFQKGDIAEGYSVSREKKESFPLTVTSAQKNPTAFYLCASSILQGALVYGYTFGSGTRLTVV.

The chain recombines TRBV6-6 with TRBJ2-1, with TRBD1 matching over 7 bases. There are 15 residues in the CDR3. With V trimmed by 4 bases and J by 2 bases, 5 bases remained unmatched. CDR1 is MNHNY and CDR2 is SVGAGI in the germline V gene (reference sequence). Here the CDR3 DNA reads TGTGCCAGCAGTTCACAGGGGACGGCCTACAATGAGCAGTTCTTC. This translates into CASSSQGTAYNEQFF.

This sequence joins TRBV7-3 and TRBJ1-1, with D tentatively TRBD1 (5 bases). The CDR3 runs to 14 residues. V gave up 7 bases and J gave up 3 bases, with 15 bases separating them. Germline CDR1 reads SGHTA; CDR2 reads FQGTGA. The DNA for the CDR3 is TGTGCCAGCAAAAGGGGCTGGGGCGACACTGAAGCTTTCTTT. As protein: CASKRGWGDTEAFF.

This clonotype has just a few counts. The rearrangement links TRBV7-9 to TRBJ2-7; tentatively, D is TRBD1 or TRBD2 (5 bases each). This CDR3 has 13 residues. Germline-derived CDR1 and CDR2 are SEHNR and FQNEAQ (reference sequence). V shed 8 bases and J shed 0 bases, with 11 bases lying between them. DNA for the CDR3: TGTGCCAGCCGTGGGGGAAACTCCTACGAGCAGTACTTC. Its translation: CASRGGNSYEQYF.

A few counts support this clonotype. The rearrangement uses TRBV12-3 or TRBV12-4 and TRBJ1-2, with TRBD1 identical over 11 bases. The CDR3 loop spans 16 amino acids. V lost 5 bases and J lost 2; bases outside the gene matches: 7. The CDR3 sequence: CASSPPRDRGNYGYTF. The CDR3 nucleotides read TGTGCCAGCAGTCCCCCCCGGGACAGGGGGAACTATGGCTACACCTTC.

The rearrangement joins TRBV5-1 to TRBJ2-2, with no clear D. Germline assignment: CDR1 SGHRS and CDR2 YFSETQ. With 2 bases removed from V and 5 bases from J, the gap between germline ends came to 7 bases. The CDR3 sequence is 13 residues long. The chain's CDR3 is CASSFPTTGELFF. The CDR3 coding sequence is TGCGCCAGCAGCTTTCCTACGACCGGGGAGCTGTTTTTT.

The sample holds a few counts of this clonotype. CDR3 nucleotides: TGTGCCACCAGTGACCCCGCCCTAGGGAAAGATACGCAGTATTTT. Encoded protein: CATSDPALGKDTQYF. The chain couples TRBV24-1 to TRBJ2-3; unclear D gene. The CDR3 extends over 15 amino acids. V lost 4 bases to trimming and J lost 5 bases, with 15 bases between them. CDR1 and CDR2 (germline): KGHDR, SFDVKD.

V is TRBV19 and J is TRBJ1-6; TRBD1 matches 7 bases. V shed 7 bases, J shed 9 bases, and the junction held 12 bases outside the gene matches. This CDR3 comprises 15 residues. Germline values: CDR1 LNHDA, CDR2 SQIVND (reference sequence). The CDR3 sequence: CASTETGTEPSPLHF. The CDR3 nucleotides are TGTGCCAGTACCGAAACCGGGACAGAACCTTCACCCCTCCACTTT.

This clonotype was seen only once. V and J are TRBV29-1 and TRBJ2-7; D is unresolved. V was shortened by 4 bases and J by 0 bases, with 16 bases between the two germline ends. The CDR3 extends over 15 amino acids. Germline CDR1 and CDR2: SQVTM and ANQGSEA. Here the CDR3 reads CSVGSRGDFSYEQYF. The CDR3 bases are TGCAGCGTTGGGAGTCGAGGCGATTTCTCCTACGAGCAGTACTTC.

This clonotype was detected only a few times. This chain connects TRBV28 to TRBJ1-6; 8 bases fit TRBD1. The CDR3 contains 14 residues. Germline assignment: CDR1 MDHEN and CDR2 SYDVKM. Trimming removed 5 bases from V and 8 bases from J; junction bases left unmatched: 5. The CDR3 DNA follows: TGTGCCAGCAGTCCCGCAGGGGGCTATTCACCCCTCCACTTT. Its protein is CASSPAGGYSPLHF.